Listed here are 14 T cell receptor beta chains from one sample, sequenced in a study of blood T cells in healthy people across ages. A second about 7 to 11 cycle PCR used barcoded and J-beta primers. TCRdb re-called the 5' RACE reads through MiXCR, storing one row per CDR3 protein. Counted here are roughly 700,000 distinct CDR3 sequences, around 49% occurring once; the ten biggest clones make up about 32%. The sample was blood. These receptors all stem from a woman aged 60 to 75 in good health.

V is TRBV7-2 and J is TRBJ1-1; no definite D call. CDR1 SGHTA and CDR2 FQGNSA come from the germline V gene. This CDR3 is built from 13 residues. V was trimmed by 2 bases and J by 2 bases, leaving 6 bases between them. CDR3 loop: CASSLTANTEAFF. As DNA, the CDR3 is TGTGCCAGCAGCTTAACAGCAAACACTGAAGCTTTCTTT.

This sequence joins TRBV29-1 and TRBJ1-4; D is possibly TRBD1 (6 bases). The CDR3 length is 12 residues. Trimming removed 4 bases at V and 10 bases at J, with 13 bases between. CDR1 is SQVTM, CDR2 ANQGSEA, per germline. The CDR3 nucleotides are TGCAGCGTTGCGGGGGGCGATGGAAAACTGTTTTTT. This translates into CSVAGGDGKLFF.

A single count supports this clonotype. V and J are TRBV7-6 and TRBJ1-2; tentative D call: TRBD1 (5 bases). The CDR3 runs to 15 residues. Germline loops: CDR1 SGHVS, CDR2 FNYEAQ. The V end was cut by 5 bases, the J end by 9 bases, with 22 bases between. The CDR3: CASSPPERDLWSYTF. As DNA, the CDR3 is TGTGCCAGCAGCCCCCCCGAGAGGGACCTATGGAGCTACACCTTC.

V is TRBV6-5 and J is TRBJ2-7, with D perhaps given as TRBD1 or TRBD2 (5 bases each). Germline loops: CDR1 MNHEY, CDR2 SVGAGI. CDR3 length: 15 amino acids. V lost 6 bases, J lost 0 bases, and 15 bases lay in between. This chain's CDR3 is CASSFNRDHSYEQYF. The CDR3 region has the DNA TGTGCCAGCAGCTTCAACCGGGACCACTCCTACGAGCAGTACTTC.

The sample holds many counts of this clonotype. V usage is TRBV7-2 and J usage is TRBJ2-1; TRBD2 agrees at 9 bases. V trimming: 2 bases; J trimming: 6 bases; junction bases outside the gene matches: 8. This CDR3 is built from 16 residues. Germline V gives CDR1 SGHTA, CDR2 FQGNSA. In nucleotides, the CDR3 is TGTGCCAGCAGCTTACCGGCTAGCGGGAATTTCAATGAGCAGTTCTTC. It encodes CASSLPASGNFNEQFF.

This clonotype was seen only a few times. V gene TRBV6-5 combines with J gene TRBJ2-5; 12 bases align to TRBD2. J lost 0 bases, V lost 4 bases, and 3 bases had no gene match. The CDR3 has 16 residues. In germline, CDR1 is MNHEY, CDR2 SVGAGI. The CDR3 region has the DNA TGTGCCAGCAGTTCCTGGACTAGCGGGAACCAAGAGACCCAGTACTTC. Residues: CASSSWTSGNQETQYF.

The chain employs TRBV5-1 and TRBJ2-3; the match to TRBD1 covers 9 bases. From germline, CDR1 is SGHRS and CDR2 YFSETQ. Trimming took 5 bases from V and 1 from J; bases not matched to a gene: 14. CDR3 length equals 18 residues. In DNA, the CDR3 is TGCGCCAGCAGGTCCGGGACAGGGATCCGGCTTGGCACAGATACGCAGTATTTT. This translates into CASRSGTGIRLGTDTQYF. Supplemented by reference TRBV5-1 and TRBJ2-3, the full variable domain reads KAGVTQTPRYLIKTRGQQVTLSCSPISGHRSVSWYQQTPGQGLQFLFEYFSETQRNKGNFPGRFSGRQFSNSRSEMNVSTLELGDSALYLCASRSGTGIRLGTDTQYFGPGTRLTVL.

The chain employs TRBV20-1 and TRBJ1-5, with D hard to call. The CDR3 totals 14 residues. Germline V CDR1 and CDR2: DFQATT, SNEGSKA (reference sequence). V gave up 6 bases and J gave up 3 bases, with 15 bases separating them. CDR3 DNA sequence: TGCAGTGCCCAGTACCCCATCGACAATCAGCCCCAGCATTTT. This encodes CSAQYPIDNQPQHF.

The CDR3 loop reads CASSHGPDKAAGGYTF. CDR3 nucleotides: TGTGCCAGCAGCCACGGCCCTGACAAGGCCGCGGGGGGCTACACCTTC. The chain is built from TRBV7-9 and TRBJ1-2; D ambiguous. Deletions cut 5 bases from V and 8 bases from J, with 24 bases between. Germline V gene data show CDR1 as SEHNR and CDR2 as FQNEAQ (reference sequence). The CDR3 contains 16 residues.

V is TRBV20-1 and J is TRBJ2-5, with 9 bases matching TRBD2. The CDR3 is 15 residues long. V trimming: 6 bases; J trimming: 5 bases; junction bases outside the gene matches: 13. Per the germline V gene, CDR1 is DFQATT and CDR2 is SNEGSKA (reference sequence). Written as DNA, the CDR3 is TGCAGTGCGCGCAAGCGGGAGGTGGTCGGGGAGACCCAGTACTTC. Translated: CSARKREVVGETQYF.

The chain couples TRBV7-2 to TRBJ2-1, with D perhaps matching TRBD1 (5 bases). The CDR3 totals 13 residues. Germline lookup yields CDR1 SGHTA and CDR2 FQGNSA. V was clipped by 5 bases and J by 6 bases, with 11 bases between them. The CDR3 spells CASSLGQINEQFF. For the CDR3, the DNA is TGTGCCAGCAGCCTGGGGCAAATCAATGAGCAGTTCTTC.

CDR3: CASSATTGAKGTQYF. CDR3 DNA: TGTGCCAGCAGTGCGACGACAGGTGCCAAGGGGACCCAGTACTTC. The chain couples TRBV25-1 to TRBJ2-5; tentative D call: TRBD1 (6 bases). Trimming stripped 4 bases from V and 7 bases from J, with 19 bases between. The CDR3 is 15 residues long. The germline CDR1 and CDR2 sequences are MGHDK and SYGVNS.

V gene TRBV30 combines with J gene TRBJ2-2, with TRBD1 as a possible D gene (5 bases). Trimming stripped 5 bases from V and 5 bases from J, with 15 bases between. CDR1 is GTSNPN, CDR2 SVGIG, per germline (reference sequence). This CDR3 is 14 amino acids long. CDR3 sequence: CAWQNKGRTGELFF. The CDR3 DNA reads TGTGCCTGGCAGAACAAGGGGCGGACCGGGGAGCTGTTTTTT.

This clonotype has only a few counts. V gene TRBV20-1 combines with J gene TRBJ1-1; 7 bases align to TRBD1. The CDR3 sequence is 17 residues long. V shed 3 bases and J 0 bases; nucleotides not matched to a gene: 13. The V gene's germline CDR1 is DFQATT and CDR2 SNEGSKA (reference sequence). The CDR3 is CSASPRSGTVLNTEAFF. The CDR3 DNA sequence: TGCAGTGCTAGCCCTCGAAGTGGGACAGTCCTGAACACTGAAGCTTTCTTT.